A single sample gave rise to the 5 T cell receptor beta chains below, sequenced in a study of chronic HIV infection and antiretroviral therapy. MiXCR was run by TCRdb on the 5' RACE reads, yielding one entry per CDR3 protein. The data contain some 38,000 distinct CDR3 sequences, 8% to 10% of them singletons. The sample comprised peripheral blood. The receptors stem from an adult who had HIV and had not received antiretroviral therapy, or was an uninfected healthy control (not recorded which).

This clonotype was observed at least ten times. This chain uses TRBV18 with TRBJ1-1; 11 bases are shared with TRBD1. Germline lookup yields CDR1 KGHSH and CDR2 LQKENI. V shed 4 bases, J shed 6 bases, and the junction held 1 base outside the gene matches. CDR3 length: 13 amino acids. CDR3 in amino acids: CASSRDRGAEAFF. Here the CDR3 DNA reads TGTGCCAGCTCACGGGACAGGGGGGCTGAAGCTTTCTTT. Based on the CDR3 plus reference TRBV18 and TRBJ1-1, the full variable domain is NAGVMQNPRHLVRRRGQEARLRCSPMKGHSHVYWYRQLPEEGLKFMVYLQKENIIDESGMPKERFSAEFPKEGPSILRIQQVVRGDSAAYFCASSRDRGAEAFFGQGTRLTVV.

The chain links TRBV7-3 to TRBJ2-4; 7 nucleotides align to TRBD1. The CDR3 has 16 amino acids. Germline V gene sequence: CDR1 SGHTA, CDR2 FQGTGA. V lost 0 bases and J lost 8; bases outside the gene matches: 10. CDR3 nucleotides: TGTGCCAGCAGCTTAACAGGGGTAGGGGGCGTCGACATTCAGTACTTC. Translation: CASSLTGVGGVDIQYF.

J is TRBJ1-5 and V is TRBV7-3, with D perhaps matching TRBD1 (5 bases). Trimming took 5 bases from V and 6 from J, leaving 14 bases between them. The CDR3 sequence is 14 residues long. Germline lookup yields CDR1 SGHTA and CDR2 FQGTGA. The CDR3 is CASSPFDRLQPQHF. The CDR3 nucleotides are TGTGCCAGCAGCCCTTTTGACAGACTTCAGCCCCAGCATTTT. Filled out from reference TRBV7-3 and TRBJ1-5, the complete variable domain reads GAGVSQTPSNKVTEKGKYVELRCDPISGHTALYWYRQSLGQGPEFLIYFQGTGAADDSGLPNDRFFAVRPEGSVSTLKIQRTERGDSAVYLCASSPFDRLQPQHFGDGTRLSIL.

This clonotype was counted many times. The J gene is TRBJ2-5, the V gene TRBV9; D gene unclear. The CDR3 consists of 12 residues. Germline V gene data show CDR1 as SGDLS and CDR2 as YYNGEE. With 4 bases removed from V and 3 bases from J, the gap between germline ends came to 7 bases. The CDR3 sequence is CASSTHEETQYF. The CDR3 bases are TGTGCCAGCAGCACCCATGAAGAGACCCAGTACTTC.

The table lists this clonotype with many counts. The chain employs TRBV29-1 and TRBJ1-2; D perhaps matches TRBD1 (5 bases). The germline gives CDR1 SQVTM, CDR2 ANQGSEA. The CDR3 extends over 14 amino acids. The V end was cut by 5 bases, the J end by 4 bases, with 17 bases between. For the CDR3, the DNA is TGCAGCGTTAGTCCGAGTGGGGGGACCTATGGCTACACCTTC. Translation gives CSVSPSGGTYGYTF.